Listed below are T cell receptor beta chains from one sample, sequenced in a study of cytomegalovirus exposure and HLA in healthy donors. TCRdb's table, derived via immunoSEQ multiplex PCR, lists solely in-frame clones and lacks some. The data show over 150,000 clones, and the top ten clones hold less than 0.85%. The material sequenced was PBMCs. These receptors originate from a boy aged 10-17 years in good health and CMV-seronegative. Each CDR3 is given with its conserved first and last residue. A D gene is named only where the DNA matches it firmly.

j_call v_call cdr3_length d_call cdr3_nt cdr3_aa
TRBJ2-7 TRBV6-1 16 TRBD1 TGTGCCAGCAGTGAGCGGGACAGGGTTGGGTCCTACGAGCAGTACTTC CASSERDRVGSYEQYF
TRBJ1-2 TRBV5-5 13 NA TGTGCCAGCAGCTTGGTTGGGGAGCGAGGCTACACCTTC CASSLVGERGYTF
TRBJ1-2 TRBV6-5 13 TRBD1 TGTGCCAGCAGGACGGACAGGGGATATGGCTACACCTTC CASRTDRGYGYTF
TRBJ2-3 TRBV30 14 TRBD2 TGTGCCTGGAGACTAGCGGGGCACACAGATACGCAGTATTTT CAWRLAGHTDTQYF
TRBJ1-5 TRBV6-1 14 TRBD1 TGTGCCAGCAGAGAGACAGGGCGGGATCAGCCCCAGCATTTT CASRETGRDQPQHF
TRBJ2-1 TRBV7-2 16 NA TGTGCCAGCAGCTTAGGAGTCCATCCCCGATACAATGAGCAGTTCTTC CASSLGVHPRYNEQFF
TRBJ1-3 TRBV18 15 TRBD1 TGTGCCAGCTCAGAGATACAGGGGCCTGGAAACACCATATATTTT CASSEIQGPGNTIYF
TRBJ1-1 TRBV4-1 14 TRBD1 TGCGCCAGCAGTCCCCAGGGGGCGAACACTGAAGCTTTCTTT CASSPQGANTEAFF
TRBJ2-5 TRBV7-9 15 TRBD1 TGTGCCAGCAGTCAGGGACAGGGGTGGGCAGAGACCCAGTACTTC CASSQGQGWAETQYF
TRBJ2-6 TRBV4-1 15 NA TGCGCCAGCAGCCCCCTAACTCACGCGGCCAACGTCCTGACTTTC CASSPLTHAANVLTF
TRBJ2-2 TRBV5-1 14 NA TGCGCCAGCAGTATGCGGGGGAACACCGGGGAGCTGTTTTTT CASSMRGNTGELFF
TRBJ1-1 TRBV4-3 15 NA TGCGCCAGCAGCCAAGTGGGCACCACGAACACTGAAGCTTTCTTT CASSQVGTTNTEAFF
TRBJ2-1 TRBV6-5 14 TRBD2 TGTGCCAGCAGTGGACTAGCGTCGGTTGGTGAGCAGTTCTTC CASSGLASVGEQFF
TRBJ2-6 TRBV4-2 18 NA TGTGCCAGCAGCCTTAGCTGGGGCCCCCCCTCTGGGGCCAACGTCCTGACTTTC CASSLSWGPPSGANVLTF
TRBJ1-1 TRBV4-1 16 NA TGCGCCAGCAGCCAAGGGGCGGGGGAACAGAACACTGAAGCTTTCTTT CASSQGAGEQNTEAFF